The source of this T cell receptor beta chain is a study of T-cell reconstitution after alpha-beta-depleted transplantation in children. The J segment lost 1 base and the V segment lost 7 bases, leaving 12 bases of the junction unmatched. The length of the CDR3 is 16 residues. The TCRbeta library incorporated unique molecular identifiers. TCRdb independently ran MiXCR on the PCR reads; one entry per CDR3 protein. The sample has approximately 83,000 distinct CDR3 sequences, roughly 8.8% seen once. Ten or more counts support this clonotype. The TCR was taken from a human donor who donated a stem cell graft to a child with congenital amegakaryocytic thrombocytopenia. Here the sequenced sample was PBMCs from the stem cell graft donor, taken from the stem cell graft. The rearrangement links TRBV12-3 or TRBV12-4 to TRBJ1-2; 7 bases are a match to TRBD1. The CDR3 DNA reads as TGTGCCAGCACCACTCAGGGGGGGTTAATTAACTATGGCTACACCTTC. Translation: CASTTQGGLINYGYTF.